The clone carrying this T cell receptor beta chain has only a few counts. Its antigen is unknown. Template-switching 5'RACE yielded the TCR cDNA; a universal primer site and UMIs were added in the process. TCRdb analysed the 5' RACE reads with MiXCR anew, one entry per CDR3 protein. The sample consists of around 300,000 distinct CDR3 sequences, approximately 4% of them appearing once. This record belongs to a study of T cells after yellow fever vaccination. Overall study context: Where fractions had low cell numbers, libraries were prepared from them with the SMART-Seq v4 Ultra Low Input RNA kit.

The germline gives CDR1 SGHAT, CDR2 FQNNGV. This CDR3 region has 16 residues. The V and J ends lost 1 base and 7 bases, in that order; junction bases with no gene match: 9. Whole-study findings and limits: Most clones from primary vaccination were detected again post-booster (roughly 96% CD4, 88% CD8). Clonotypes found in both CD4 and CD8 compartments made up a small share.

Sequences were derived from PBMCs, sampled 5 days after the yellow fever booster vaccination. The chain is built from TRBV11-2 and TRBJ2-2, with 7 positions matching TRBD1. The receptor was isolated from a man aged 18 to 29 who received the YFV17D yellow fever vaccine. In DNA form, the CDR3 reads TGTGCCAGCAGCTTAGCTGGGATCAGGGGGAGCGGGGAGCTGTTTTTT. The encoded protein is CASSLAGIRGSGELFF.